This record concerns one T cell receptor beta chain sequence. Its antigen is not identified. Sequencing used immunoSEQ multiplex PCR; TCRdb keeps in-frame clones, though not all of them. The data show more than 350,000 clones, with roughly 90% seen just once and over 9% held by the top ten. The sample comes from a study of Ad26.COV2.S vaccination and SARS-CoV-2 variants. On the study more broadly: The trial was COV1001 and the donor's arm was Ad26.COV2.S.

Overall study findings and caveats: People who got the vaccine had more spike-specific TCR breadth than people who got placebo.

Trimming removed 5 bases at V and 7 bases at J, with 15 bases between. The germline gives CDR1 SGHVS, CDR2 FNYEAQ. CDR3 length equals 14 residues. Described treatment: 19 received Ad26.COV2.S at low or high dose, single or two shots; a few received placebo; per-sample allocation not given. Sampling happened 63 days after the first vaccine or placebo injection. This chain links TRBV7-6 with TRBJ2-1; D remains ambiguous. Material: peripheral blood, obtained in a trial of Ad26.COV2.S vaccine versus placebo. This sequence was found in a person between 18 and 65 years old who received the Ad26.COV2.S COVID-19 vaccine or a placebo. DNA of the CDR3: TGTGCCAGCAGCCTCACCCCGGTGGGGAATGAGCAGTTCTTC. This translates into CASSLTPVGNEQFF.